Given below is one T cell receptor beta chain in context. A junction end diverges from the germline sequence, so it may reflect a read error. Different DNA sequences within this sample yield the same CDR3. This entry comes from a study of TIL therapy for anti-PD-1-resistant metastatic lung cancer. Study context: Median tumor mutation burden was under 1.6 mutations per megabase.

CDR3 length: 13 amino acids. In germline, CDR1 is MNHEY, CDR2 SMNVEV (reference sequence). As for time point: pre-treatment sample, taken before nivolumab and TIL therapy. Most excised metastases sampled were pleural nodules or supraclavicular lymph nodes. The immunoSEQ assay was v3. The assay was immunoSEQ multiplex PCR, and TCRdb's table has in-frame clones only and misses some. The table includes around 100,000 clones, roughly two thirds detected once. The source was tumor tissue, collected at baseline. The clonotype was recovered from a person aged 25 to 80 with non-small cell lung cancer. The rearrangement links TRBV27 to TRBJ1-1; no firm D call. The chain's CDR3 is CASSLRENTEAFF. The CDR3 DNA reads TGTGCTAGCAGTTTAAGAGAGAACACTGAAGCTTTCTTT.